The 3 T cell receptor beta chains given below trace back to one sample, sequenced in a study of shared clonotypes between healthy human individuals (TCRdb year 2020). Libraries were prepared through the immunoSEQ multiplex PCR assay. TCRdb stores this immuneACCESS table with in-frame sequences only. Part of the clones is absent; in the studies checked, under half of the shortfall reflects unresolved V genes, and no reason is known for the rest. This sample has 400,000 or so clones in its table, and about 97% of those were observed once. The ten largest clones capture 0.32% of the sample. Sequenced input: memory CD8+ T cells sorted from blood. The cell subset or site label, as the study defines it: CD45RO+ cells pooled with CCR7-negative TemRA cells. The receptors come from a man younger than 45 in good health.

This chain joins TRBV2 and TRBJ2-7; TRBD2 is a possible D gene (6 bases). Per the germline V gene, CDR1 is SNHLY and CDR2 is FYNNEI. The CDR3 totals 14 residues. Trimming shortened V by 6 bases and J by 0 bases, and 12 bases separated the two germline ends. The chain's CDR3 is CASSRGLYSYEQYF. In DNA form, the CDR3 reads TGTGCCAGCAGCCGGGGACTCTACTCCTACGAGCAGTACTTC.

CDR3 DNA sequence: TGCAGCGTTGAGGACAGGGAAGAGACCCAGTACTTC. Amino acid sequence: CSVEDREETQYF. The chain couples TRBV29-1 to TRBJ2-5; 8 nucleotides line up with TRBD1. The CDR3 runs to 12 residues. The germline gives CDR1 SQVTM, CDR2 ANQGSEA. Trimming took 3 bases from V and 3 from J; bases not matched to a gene: 0.

The chain links TRBV7-6 to TRBJ1-1; D call uncertain. This CDR3 comprises 13 residues. V dropped 0 bases and J dropped 5 bases, with 7 bases sitting between them. CDR1 and CDR2 from the germline V gene are SGHVS and FNYEAQ. CDR3 sequence: CASSLAHGTEAFF. CDR3 coding DNA: TGTGCCAGCAGCTTAGCCCATGGGACTGAAGCTTTCTTT.